This entry lists 10 T cell receptor beta chains sequenced from one sample in a study of cytomegalovirus exposure and HLA in healthy donors. 13 Jbeta primers and 60 Vbeta primers were used for the PCR. Generated by immunoSEQ multiplex PCR, the TCRdb table keeps only in-frame clones and is missing some. The table includes about 180,000 clones, 78% detected once. Sequencing used PBMCs. The receptors were sampled from a woman in her forties or fifties in good health and CMV-seropositive.

The CDR3 sequence: CASSWTAGNTIYF. In nucleotides, the CDR3 is TGTGCCAGCAGCTGGACAGCTGGAAACACCATATATTTT. V and J are TRBV7-9 and TRBJ1-3; TRBD1 might be the D (6 bases). The CDR3 runs 13 residues. Germline V gene data show CDR1 as SEHNR and CDR2 as FQNEAQ (reference sequence). Trimming removed 4 bases at V and 2 bases at J, with 6 bases between.

This chain uses TRBV9 with TRBJ2-1; 7 bases line up with TRBD1. V was clipped by 0 bases and J by 6 bases; unmatched bases: 6. Germline V gene data show CDR1 as SGDLS and CDR2 as YYNGEE. There are 15 residues in the CDR3. CDR3 nucleotides: TGTGCCAGCAGCGTAGAGGCAGGGGGTTTCAATGAGCAGTTCTTC. Translating gives CASSVEAGGFNEQFF.

The chain carries TRBV6-1 and TRBJ1-5; 7 nucleotides agree with TRBD1. The CDR3 is 13 amino acids. Trimming removed 6 bases from V and 2 bases from J; junction bases left unmatched: 1. Germline values: CDR1 MNHNS, CDR2 SASEGT. CDR3 bases: TGTGCCAGCAGGGGGACAGGCAATCAGCCCCAGCATTTT. Protein: CASRGTGNQPQHF.

The chain employs TRBV30 and TRBJ1-1, with D possibly TRBD1 on 6 matching bases. Between the trimmed V and J ends, which lost 0 bases and 1 base, there was a span of 9 bases. The CDR3 length is 14 residues. CDR1 is GTSNPN and CDR2 is SVGIG in the germline V gene (reference sequence). As DNA, the CDR3 is TGTGCCTGGAGTGTACAACAGGGGAACACTGAAGCTTTCTTT. It specifies CAWSVQQGNTEAFF.

Only a few counts were recorded for this clone. The chain joins TRBV27 to TRBJ2-3; D call uncertain. Germline-derived CDR1 and CDR2 are MNHEY and SMNVEV (reference sequence). The CDR3 length is 15 residues. With 1 base removed from V and 0 bases from J, the gap between germline ends came to 8 bases. CDR3 protein: CASSLFGLSTDTQYF. The CDR3 DNA reads as TGTGCCAGCAGTTTATTTGGGCTTAGCACAGATACGCAGTATTTT.

The rearrangement uses TRBV5-1 and TRBJ2-2; TRBD2 aligns across 8 bases. The CDR3 loop spans 16 amino acids. Germline values: CDR1 SGHRS, CDR2 YFSETQ. With V trimmed by 2 bases and J by 0 bases, 3 bases remained unmatched. The CDR3 loop is CASSLLADSNTGELFF. Written as DNA, the CDR3 is TGCGCCAGCAGCTTACTAGCGGATTCGAACACCGGGGAGCTGTTTTTT.

This rearrangement joins TRBV19 to TRBJ1-1; possible D gene TRBD1, 5 bases. The V and J ends lost 5 bases and 2 bases respectively, with 12 bases between them. CDR1 LNHDA and CDR2 SQIVND come from the germline V gene (reference sequence). The CDR3 is made up of 14 amino acids. DNA of the CDR3: TGTGCCAGTAGTGTCCAACAGGCCAACACTGAAGCTTTCTTT. Its protein product is CASSVQQANTEAFF.

This clone has only one observation. V usage is TRBV28 and J usage is TRBJ1-1, with D tentatively TRBD1 (5 bases). The V and J ends lost 3 bases and 1 base respectively, with 12 bases between them. The CDR3 covers 15 residues. From germline, CDR1 is MDHEN and CDR2 SYDVKM. CDR3: CASSFFDRENTEAFF. Written as DNA, the CDR3 is TGTGCCAGCAGTTTTTTCGACAGAGAGAACACTGAAGCTTTCTTT.

The chain carries TRBV19 and TRBJ2-2; no firm D call. The CDR3 is 12 residues long. Germline assignment: CDR1 LNHDA and CDR2 SQIVND (reference sequence). Trimming shortened V by 10 bases and J by 0 bases, and 6 bases separated the two germline ends. In DNA form, the CDR3 reads TGTGCCACCGGGTCGAACACCGGGGAGCTGTTTTTT. Its translation: CATGSNTGELFF.

This chain links TRBV7-2 with TRBJ2-7; 9 nucleotides match TRBD2. Germline values: CDR1 SGHTA, CDR2 FQGNSA. V was clipped by 4 bases and J by 2 bases; unmatched bases: 6. The CDR3 length is 15 residues. CDR3 in amino acids: CASSSIAGVTYEQYF. In nucleotides, the CDR3 is TGTGCCAGCAGCTCCATAGCGGGAGTCACCTACGAGCAGTACTTC.